These 4 T cell receptor beta chains came from one sample sequenced in a study of blood T cell repertoires in COVID-19. Generated by immunoSEQ multiplex PCR, the TCRdb table keeps only in-frame clones and is missing some. The sample carries around 150,000 clones, 92% recorded once. The sequencing sample was made of peripheral blood. These receptors originate from a man between 25 and 39 years old with COVID-19, enrolled during active disease.

The rearrangement links TRBV2 to TRBJ2-3, with D possibly TRBD2 on 5 matching bases. The CDR3 contains 16 residues. CDR1 SNHLY and CDR2 FYNNEI come from the germline V gene. Deletions cut 3 bases from V and 2 bases from J, with 15 bases between. The CDR3 DNA follows: TGTGCCAGCAGTGATTTGTCATGGACTGTCACAGATACGCAGTATTTT. Its protein is CASSDLSWTVTDTQYF.

This clone was recorded a few times. The gene calls are TRBV28 and TRBJ1-2; D gene unclear. The ends were cut back, 6 bases at V and 5 bases at J, with 10 bases in the middle. CDR1 and CDR2 from the germline V gene are MDHEN and SYDVKM. The CDR3 loop spans 12 amino acids. The CDR3 DNA follows: TGTGCCAGCAGGGAGACTTGGTATGGCTACACCTTC. It translates to CASRETWYGYTF.

The chain links TRBV7-3 to TRBJ2-3; maybe TRBD2 (5 bases). This CDR3 spans 11 amino acids. Germline V CDR1 and CDR2: SGHTA, FQGTGA. The V gene lost 6 bases and the J gene lost 6 bases, with 7 bases spanning the gap. The DNA of the CDR3 is TGTGCCAGCAGTTCTAGCGATACGCAGTATTTT. Its protein product is CASSSSDTQYF.

The chain couples TRBV5-6 to TRBJ2-1, with TRBD2 matching 10 bases. This CDR3 has 18 amino acids. The ends lost 4 bases at V and 0 bases at J; junction bases unmatched: 10. From germline, CDR1 is SGHDT and CDR2 YYEEEE. In DNA form, the CDR3 reads TGTGCCAGCAGCCGGACTAGCGGAGGGGGTAGCTCCTACAATGAGCAGTTCTTC. It codes for CASSRTSGGGSSYNEQFF.